The clone carrying this TCR beta chain was seen a few times. The sample comes from a study of early T cells in non-severe SARS-CoV-2 infection. Study in general: Chains were not paired, and sequencing was done on bulk RNA from unsorted whole blood.

The TCR library protocol attached unique molecular identifiers to the individual cDNA molecules. TCRdb analysed the 5' RACE reads with MiXCR anew, one entry per CDR3 protein. The sample shows tens of thousands of distinct CDR3 sequences, almost 6% of them seen only once. The CDR3 covers 14 residues. The germline V gene encodes CDR1 SEHNR and CDR2 FQNEAQ (reference sequence). The ends lost 3 bases at V and 1 base at J; junction bases unmatched: 2. The chain employs TRBV7-9 and TRBJ1-1; TRBD1 matches 7 bases. The origin of this receptor is an adult who was a healthcare worker with PCR-confirmed SARS-CoV-2 infection or an uninfected control (not recorded which). The specimen was whole blood. CDR3 amino acids: CASSLEGANTEAFF. CDR3 DNA sequence: TGTGCCAGCAGCTTGGAGGGGGCGAACACTGAAGCTTTCTTT. The entire variable domain, with the rest obtained from reference TRBV7-9 and TRBJ1-1, is as follows: DTGVSQNPRHKITKRGQNVTFRCDPISEHNRLYWYRQTLGQGPEFLTYFQNEAQLEKSRLLSDRFSAERPKGSFSTLEIQRTEQGDSAMYLCASSLEGANTEAFFGQGTRLTVV.